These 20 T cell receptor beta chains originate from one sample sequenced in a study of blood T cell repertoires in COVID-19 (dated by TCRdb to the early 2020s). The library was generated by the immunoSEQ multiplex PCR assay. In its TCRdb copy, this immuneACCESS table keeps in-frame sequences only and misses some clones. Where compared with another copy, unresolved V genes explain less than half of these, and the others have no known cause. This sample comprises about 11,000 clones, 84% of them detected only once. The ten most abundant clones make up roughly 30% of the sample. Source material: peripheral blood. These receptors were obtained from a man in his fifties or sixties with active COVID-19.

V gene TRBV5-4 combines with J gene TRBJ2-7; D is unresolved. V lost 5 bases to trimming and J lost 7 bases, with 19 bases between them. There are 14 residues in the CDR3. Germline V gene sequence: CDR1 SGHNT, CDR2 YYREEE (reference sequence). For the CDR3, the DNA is TGTGCCAGCAGTTTAAAAGGAGAATCCGAAGAGCAGTACTTC. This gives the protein CASSLKGESEEQYF.

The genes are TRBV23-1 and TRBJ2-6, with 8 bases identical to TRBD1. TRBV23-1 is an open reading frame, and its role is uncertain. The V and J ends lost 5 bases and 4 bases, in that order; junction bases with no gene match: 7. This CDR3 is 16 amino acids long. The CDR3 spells CASSVLTGVGANVLTF. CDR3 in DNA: TGCGCCAGCAGTGTTCTGACAGGGGTCGGGGCCAACGTCCTGACTTTC.

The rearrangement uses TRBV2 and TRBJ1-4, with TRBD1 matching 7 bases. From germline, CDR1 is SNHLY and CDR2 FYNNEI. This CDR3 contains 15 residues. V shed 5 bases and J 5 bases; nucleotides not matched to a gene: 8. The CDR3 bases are TGTGCCAGCAGTCAACCGGGACAGCTGAATGAAAAACTGTTTTTT. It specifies CASSQPGQLNEKLFF.

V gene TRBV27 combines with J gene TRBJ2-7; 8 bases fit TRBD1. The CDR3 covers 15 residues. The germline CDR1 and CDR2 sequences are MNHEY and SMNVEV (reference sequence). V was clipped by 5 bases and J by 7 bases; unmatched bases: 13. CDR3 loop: CASSPSLQGAREQYF. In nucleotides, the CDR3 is TGTGCCAGCAGTCCGTCACTCCAGGGGGCGCGGGAGCAGTACTTC.

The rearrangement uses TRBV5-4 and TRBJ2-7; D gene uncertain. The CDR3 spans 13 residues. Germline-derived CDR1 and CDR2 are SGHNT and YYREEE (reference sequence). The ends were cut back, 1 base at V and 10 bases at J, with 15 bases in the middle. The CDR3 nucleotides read TGTGCCAGCAGCTTGTCAGAAGTCGAACTACAGTACTTC. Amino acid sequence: CASSLSEVELQYF.

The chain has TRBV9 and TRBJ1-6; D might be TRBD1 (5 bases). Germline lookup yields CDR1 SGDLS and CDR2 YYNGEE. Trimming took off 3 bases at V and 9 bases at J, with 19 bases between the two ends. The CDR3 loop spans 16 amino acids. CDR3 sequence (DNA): TGTGCCAGCAGCGAGGGGTCGGAGGGCAGATTTTCACCCCTCCACTTT. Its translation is CASSEGSEGRFSPLHF.

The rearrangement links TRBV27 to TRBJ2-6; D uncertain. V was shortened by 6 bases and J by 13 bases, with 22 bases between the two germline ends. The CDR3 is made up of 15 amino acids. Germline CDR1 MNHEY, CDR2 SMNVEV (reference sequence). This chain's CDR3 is CASSPPPGPTRVLTF. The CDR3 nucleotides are TGTGCCAGCAGCCCTCCCCCCGGCCCCACCAGGGTCCTGACTTTC.

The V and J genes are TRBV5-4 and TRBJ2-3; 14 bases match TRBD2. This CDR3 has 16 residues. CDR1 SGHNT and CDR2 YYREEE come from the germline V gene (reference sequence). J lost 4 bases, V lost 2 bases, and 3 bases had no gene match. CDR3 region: CASSFGTSGRSDTQYF. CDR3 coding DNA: TGTGCCAGCAGCTTCGGGACTAGCGGGAGATCAGATACGCAGTATTTT.

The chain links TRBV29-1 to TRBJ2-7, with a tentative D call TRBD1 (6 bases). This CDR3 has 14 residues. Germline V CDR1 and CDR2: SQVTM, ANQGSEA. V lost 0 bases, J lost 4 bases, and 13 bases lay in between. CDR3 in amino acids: CSVEDSQGHYEQYF. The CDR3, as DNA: TGCAGCGTTGAAGATTCCCAGGGGCATTACGAGCAGTACTTC.

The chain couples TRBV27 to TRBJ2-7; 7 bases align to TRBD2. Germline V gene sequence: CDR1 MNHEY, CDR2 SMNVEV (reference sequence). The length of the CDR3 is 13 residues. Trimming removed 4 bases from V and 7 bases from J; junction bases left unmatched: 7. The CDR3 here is CASSSTSAGEQYF. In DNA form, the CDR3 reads TGTGCCAGCAGTTCAACTAGCGCTGGGGAGCAGTACTTC.

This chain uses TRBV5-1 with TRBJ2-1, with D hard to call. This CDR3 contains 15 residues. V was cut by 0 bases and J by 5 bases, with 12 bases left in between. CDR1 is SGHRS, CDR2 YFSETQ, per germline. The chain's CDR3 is CASSLGSWQNNEQFF. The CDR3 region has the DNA TGCGCCAGCAGCTTGGGTTCGTGGCAAAACAATGAGCAGTTCTTC. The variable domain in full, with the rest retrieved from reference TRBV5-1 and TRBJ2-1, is KAGVTQTPRYLIKTRGQQVTLSCSPISGHRSVSWYQQTPGQGLQFLFEYFSETQRNKGNFPGRFSGRQFSNSRSEMNVSTLELGDSALYLCASSLGSWQNNEQFFGPGTRLTVL.

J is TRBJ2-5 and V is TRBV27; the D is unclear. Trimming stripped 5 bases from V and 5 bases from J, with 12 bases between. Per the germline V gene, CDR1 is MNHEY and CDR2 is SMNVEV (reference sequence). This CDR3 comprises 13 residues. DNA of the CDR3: TGTGCCAGCAGTAACCGTTTCGGGGAGACCCAGTACTTC. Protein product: CASSNRFGETQYF.

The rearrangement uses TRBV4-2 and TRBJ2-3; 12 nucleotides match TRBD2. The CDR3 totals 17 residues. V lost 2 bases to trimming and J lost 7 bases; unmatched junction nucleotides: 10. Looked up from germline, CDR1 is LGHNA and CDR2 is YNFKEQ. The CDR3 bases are TGTGCCAGCAGCCAAATAGGGGGGACTAGCGGGTTAAATACGCAGTATTTT. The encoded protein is CASSQIGGTSGLNTQYF.

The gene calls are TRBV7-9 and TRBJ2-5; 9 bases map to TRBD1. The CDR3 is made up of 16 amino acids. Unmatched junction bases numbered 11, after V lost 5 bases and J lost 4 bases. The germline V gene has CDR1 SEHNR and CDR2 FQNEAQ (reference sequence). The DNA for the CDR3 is TGTGCCAGCAGCACTAGCCCAACAGGGGGCTTAGAGACCCAGTACTTC. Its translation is CASSTSPTGGLETQYF. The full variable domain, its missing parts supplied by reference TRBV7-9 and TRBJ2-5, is DTGVSQNPRHKITKRGQNVTFRCDPISEHNRLYWYRQTLGQGPEFLTYFQNEAQLEKSRLLSDRFSAERPKGSFSTLEIQRTEQGDSAMYLCASSTSPTGGLETQYFGPGTRLLVL.

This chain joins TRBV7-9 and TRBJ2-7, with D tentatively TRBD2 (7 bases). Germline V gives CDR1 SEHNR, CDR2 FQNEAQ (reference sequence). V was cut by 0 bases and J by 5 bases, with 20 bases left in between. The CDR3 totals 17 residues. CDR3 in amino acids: CASSLAQGGGGLNEQYF. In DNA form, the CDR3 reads TGTGCCAGCAGCTTAGCGCAAGGGGGAGGGGGACTAAACGAGCAGTACTTC. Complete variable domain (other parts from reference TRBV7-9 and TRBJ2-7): DTGVSQNPRHKITKRGQNVTFRCDPISEHNRLYWYRQTLGQGPEFLTYFQNEAQLEKSRLLSDRFSAERPKGSFSTLEIQRTEQGDSAMYLCASSLAQGGGGLNEQYFGPGTRLTVT.

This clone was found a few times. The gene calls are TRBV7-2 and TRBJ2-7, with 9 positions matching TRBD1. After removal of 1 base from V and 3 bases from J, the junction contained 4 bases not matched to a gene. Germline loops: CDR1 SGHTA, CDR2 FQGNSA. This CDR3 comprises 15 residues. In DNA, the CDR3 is TGTGCCAGCAGCTTAGAGGGGACAGGGAACTACGAGCAGTACTTC. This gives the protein CASSLEGTGNYEQYF.

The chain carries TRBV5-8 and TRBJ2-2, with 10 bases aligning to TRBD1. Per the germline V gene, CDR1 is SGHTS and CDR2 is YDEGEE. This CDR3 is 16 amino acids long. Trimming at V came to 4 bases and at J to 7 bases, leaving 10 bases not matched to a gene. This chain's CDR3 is CASSPDRGYRGGELFF. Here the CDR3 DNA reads TGTGCCAGCAGCCCGGACAGGGGGTACCGGGGCGGGGAGCTGTTTTTT.

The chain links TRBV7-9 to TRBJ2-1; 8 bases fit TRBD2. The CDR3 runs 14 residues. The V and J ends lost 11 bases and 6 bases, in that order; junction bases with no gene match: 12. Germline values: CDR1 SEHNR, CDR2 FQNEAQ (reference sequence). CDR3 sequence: CAERLAGLSNEQFF. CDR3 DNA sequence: TGTGCCGAGCGTTTAGCGGGACTAAGCAATGAGCAGTTCTTC.

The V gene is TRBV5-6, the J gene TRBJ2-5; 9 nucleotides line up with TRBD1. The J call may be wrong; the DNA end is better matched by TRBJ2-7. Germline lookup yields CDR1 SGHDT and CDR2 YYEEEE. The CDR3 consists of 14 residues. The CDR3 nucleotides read TGTGCCAGCAGCTCCGGGACAGGGTTGTACGAGCAGTACTTC. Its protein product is CASSSGTGLYEQYF.

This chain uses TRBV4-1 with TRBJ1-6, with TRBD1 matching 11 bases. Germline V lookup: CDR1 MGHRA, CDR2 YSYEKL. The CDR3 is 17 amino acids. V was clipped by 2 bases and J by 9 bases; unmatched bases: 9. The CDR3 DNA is TGCGCCAGCAGCCAAATAGCCGGGACAGGGGGGAGTTCACCCCTCCACTTT. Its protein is CASSQIAGTGGSSPLHF.